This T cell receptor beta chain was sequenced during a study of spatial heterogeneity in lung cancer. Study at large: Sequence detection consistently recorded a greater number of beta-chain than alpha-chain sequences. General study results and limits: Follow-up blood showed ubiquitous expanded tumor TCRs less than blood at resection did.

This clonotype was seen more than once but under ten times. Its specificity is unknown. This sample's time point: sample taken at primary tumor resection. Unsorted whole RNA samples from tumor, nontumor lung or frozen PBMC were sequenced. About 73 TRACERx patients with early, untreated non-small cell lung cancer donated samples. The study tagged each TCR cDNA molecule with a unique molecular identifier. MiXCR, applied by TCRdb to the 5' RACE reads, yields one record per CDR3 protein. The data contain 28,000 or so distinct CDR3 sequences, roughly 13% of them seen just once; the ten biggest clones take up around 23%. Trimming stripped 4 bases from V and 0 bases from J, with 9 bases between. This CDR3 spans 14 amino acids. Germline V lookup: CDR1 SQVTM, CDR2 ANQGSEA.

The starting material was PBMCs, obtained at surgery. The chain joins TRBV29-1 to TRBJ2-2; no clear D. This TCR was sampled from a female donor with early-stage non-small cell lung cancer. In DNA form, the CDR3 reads TGCAGCGTTGTGGCCCCTTCGAACACCGGGGAGCTGTTTTTT. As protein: CSVVAPSNTGELFF.